This passage covers 20 T cell receptor beta chains from one sample sequenced in a study of OX40 agonist ivuxolimab in advanced cancers. This table comes from immunoSEQ multiplex PCR, and its TCRdb copy is limited to in-frame clones, with some not included. The repertoire consists of 40,000 to 50,000 clones, with 89% occurring once and the leading ten covering about an eighth. Here the sequenced sample was CD4+ or CD8+ T cells sorted from blood, taken in a trial of the OX40 agonist ivuxolimab. The receptors come from an adult with an advanced solid tumor such as melanoma, head and neck, liver or kidney cancer.

In this sample, this clone turned up once. The rearrangement uses TRBV6-6 and TRBJ2-1; D is undetermined. This CDR3 spans 11 amino acids. Trimming stripped 7 bases from V and 10 bases from J, with 11 bases between. Looked up from germline, CDR1 is MNHNY and CDR2 is SVGAGI (reference sequence). The CDR3 loop is CASIGDAEQFF. The CDR3 DNA is TGTGCCAGCATAGGAGACGCCGAGCAGTTCTTC.

J is TRBJ2-7 and V is TRBV4-1; perhaps TRBD1 as D (6 bases). Germline assignment: CDR1 MGHRA and CDR2 YSYEKL. The V end lost 2 bases, the J end lost 3 bases, and 8 bases lay between the germline ends. This CDR3 comprises 13 residues. This CDR3 reads CASSQLTGYEQYF. As DNA, the CDR3 is TGCGCCAGCAGCCAATTGACAGGCTACGAGCAGTACTTC.

The chain uses TRBV9 and TRBJ2-5, with 7 positions matching TRBD2. The CDR3 runs 15 residues. Germline CDR1 reads SGDLS; CDR2 reads YYNGEE. V dropped 0 bases and J dropped 4; count of bases not matched to a gene: 6. The CDR3 nucleotides read TGTGCCAGCAGCGTAGAAGGGCTAGCGGCAGAGACCCAGTACTTC. The encoded protein is CASSVEGLAAETQYF.

The chain links TRBV18 to TRBJ1-2; D gene uncertain. V lost 4 bases to trimming and J lost 3 bases, with 21 bases between them. The V gene's germline CDR1 is KGHSH and CDR2 LQKENI. The CDR3 extends over 17 amino acids. CDR3 region: CASSLSYYSRADYGYTF. The CDR3 DNA is TGTGCCAGCTCACTTTCTTACTATTCAAGGGCCGACTATGGCTACACCTTC.

This clone has just a few counts. The chain has TRBV18 and TRBJ1-5, with no clear D. Per the germline V gene, CDR1 is KGHSH and CDR2 is LQKENI. CDR3 length: 15 amino acids. V lost 3 bases and J lost 7, with 16 bases in between. The CDR3 is CASSPGGSRNQPQHF. The DNA for the CDR3 is TGTGCCAGCTCACCCGGCGGTTCGAGGAACCAGCCCCAGCATTTT.

This clone was counted a few times. The rearrangement uses TRBV18 and TRBJ2-7; no definite D call. The CDR3 is made up of 12 amino acids. Between the trimmed V and J ends, which lost 2 bases and 5 bases, there was a span of 7 bases. Germline CDR1 reads KGHSH; CDR2 reads LQKENI. The CDR3 nucleotides are TGTGCCAGCTCACCAATGGGCGACGAGCAGTACTTC. It specifies CASSPMGDEQYF.

This chain connects TRBV27 to TRBJ2-1; D remains unclear. The length of the CDR3 is 16 residues. The germline CDR1 and CDR2 sequences are MNHEY and SMNVEV (reference sequence). Trimming cost V 2 bases and J 0 bases, with 11 bases left between them. The CDR3 protein is CASSLQVSSSYNEQFF. The CDR3 DNA is TGTGCCAGCAGTTTACAGGTGTCCTCCTCCTACAATGAGCAGTTCTTC.

The chain joins TRBV7-9 to TRBJ2-7; D not certain. Germline-derived CDR1 and CDR2 are SEHNR and FQNEAQ (reference sequence). Trimming took off 1 base at V and 2 bases at J, with 6 bases between the two ends. There are 13 residues in the CDR3. As DNA, the CDR3 is TGTGCCAGCAGCTTAGGGGTCACCTACGAGCAGTACTTC. Translation gives CASSLGVTYEQYF.

This rearrangement joins TRBV7-2 to TRBJ2-3, with 14 bases aligning to TRBD2. With V trimmed by 1 base and J by 3 bases, 6 bases remained unmatched. This CDR3 has 18 residues. Germline V gene data show CDR1 as SGHTA and CDR2 as FQGNSA. CDR3 loop: CASSLVLTSGRVTDTQYF. DNA of the CDR3: TGTGCCAGCAGCTTAGTGTTGACTAGCGGGAGGGTTACAGATACGCAGTATTTT.

Notes on this clone: Other nucleotide sequences in the sample specify the same CDR3. The chain couples TRBV19 to TRBJ2-7, with TRBD2 as a possible D gene (5 bases). Between the trimmed V and J ends, which lost 1 base and 0 bases, there was a span of 10 bases. Germline lookup yields CDR1 LNHDA and CDR2 SQIVND (reference sequence). The CDR3 covers 15 residues. The DNA for the CDR3 is TGTGCCAGTAGTATAGGGCCGGGAAGCTCCTACGAGCAGTACTTC. Translating it yields CASSIGPGSSYEQYF. Based on the CDR3 plus reference TRBV19 and TRBJ2-7, the full variable domain is DGGITQSPKYLFRKEGQNVTLSCEQNLNHDAMYWYRQDPGQGLRLIYYSQIVNDFQKGDIAEGYSVSREKKESFPLTVTSAQKNPTAFYLCASSIGPGSSYEQYFGPGTRLTVT.

The chain has TRBV9 and TRBJ2-5, with 9 nucleotides matching TRBD2. The CDR3 runs 15 residues. V shed 2 bases and J 5 bases; nucleotides not matched to a gene: 7. CDR1 is SGDLS, CDR2 YYNGEE, per germline. CDR3 region: CASSVGGGAGETQYF. Here the CDR3 DNA reads TGTGCCAGCAGCGTCGGCGGGGGGGCAGGTGAGACCCAGTACTTC.

V usage is TRBV28 and J usage is TRBJ1-1; D ambiguous. Germline CDR1 is MDHEN and CDR2 is SYDVKM. The V end lost 4 bases, the J end lost 6 bases, and 6 bases lay between the germline ends. This CDR3 is built from 11 residues. CDR3 sequence: CASSWPSEAFF. CDR3 DNA sequence: TGTGCCAGCAGTTGGCCTTCTGAAGCTTTCTTT.

V and J are TRBV7-6 and TRBJ2-3; perhaps TRBD2 as D (6 bases). Trimming removed 0 bases at V and 0 bases at J, with 7 bases between. Germline CDR1 is SGHVS and CDR2 is FNYEAQ. The CDR3 loop spans 15 amino acids. The CDR3 region has the DNA TGTGCCAGCAGCTTAGCGGGGACTAGCACAGATACGCAGTATTTT. Translated: CASSLAGTSTDTQYF.

V is TRBV27 and J is TRBJ1-5; D is uncertain. The CDR3 is made up of 14 amino acids. The ends were cut back, 0 bases at V and 4 bases at J, with 7 bases in the middle. Germline V gene data show CDR1 as MNHEY and CDR2 as SMNVEV (reference sequence). The CDR3 here is CASSLSPSNQPQHF. CDR3 nucleotide sequence: TGTGCCAGCAGTTTATCCCCTTCAAATCAGCCCCAGCATTTT.

This clone has more than one count but fewer than ten. V gene TRBV9 combines with J gene TRBJ1-1, with 9 bases aligning to TRBD1. This CDR3 comprises 15 residues. The germline gives CDR1 SGDLS, CDR2 YYNGEE. The V and J ends lost 4 bases and 5 bases, in that order; junction bases with no gene match: 9. CDR3 in amino acids: CASSPRTGEGTEAFF. Here the CDR3 DNA reads TGTGCCAGCAGCCCCAGGACAGGGGAAGGTACTGAAGCTTTCTTT. Full variable domain (missing parts from reference TRBV9 and TRBJ1-1): DSGVTQTPKHLITATGQRVTLRCSPRSGDLSVYWYQQSLDQGLQFLIQYYNGEERAKGNILERFSAQQFPDLHSELNLSSLELGDSALYFCASSPRTGEGTEAFFGQGTRLTVV.

The J gene is TRBJ1-4, the V gene TRBV4-1; D remains ambiguous. This CDR3 contains 17 residues. Germline lookup yields CDR1 MGHRA and CDR2 YSYEKL. Trimming pared 2 bases from V and 0 bases from J, leaving 13 bases between. The CDR3 DNA is TGCGCCAGCAGCCAACCGGAGACAATAGCAACTAATGAAAAACTGTTTTTT. Its protein product is CASSQPETIATNEKLFF.

The J gene is TRBJ1-1, the V gene TRBV4-3, with a possible D match to TRBD1 (5 bases). This CDR3 spans 14 amino acids. Trimming stripped 0 bases from V and 4 bases from J, with 9 bases between. Germline assignment: CDR1 LGHNA and CDR2 YSLEER. The CDR3 sequence: CASSQEGAGTEAFF. The CDR3 region has the DNA TGCGCCAGCAGCCAAGAAGGGGCGGGCACTGAAGCTTTCTTT.

The chain uses TRBV4-2 and TRBJ2-7; 7 bases map to TRBD1. Germline V gene data show CDR1 as LGHNA and CDR2 as YNFKEQ. This CDR3 is 14 amino acids long. The junction had 4 bases not matched to a gene; V was cut back by 4 bases and J by 1 base. CDR3 bases: TGTGCCAGCAGCCGCGGACAGGATTCCTACGAGCAGTACTTC. This encodes CASSRGQDSYEQYF.

This clone was found once. The rearrangement uses TRBV6-5 and TRBJ1-4; a possible D gene is TRBD1 (5 bases). The V end was cut by 6 bases, the J end by 8 bases, with 10 bases between. The V gene's germline CDR1 is MNHEY and CDR2 SVGAGI. This CDR3 comprises 12 residues. CDR3 residues: CASSSGTEKLFF. The CDR3 DNA reads TGTGCCAGCAGCTCCGGGACGGAAAAACTGTTTTTT.

J is TRBJ2-1 and V is TRBV28; TRBD2 might be the D (6 bases). Trimming shortened V by 5 bases and J by 2 bases, and 13 bases separated the two germline ends. This CDR3 spans 15 amino acids. In germline, CDR1 is MDHEN, CDR2 SYDVKM. DNA for the CDR3: TGTGCCAGCAGTCCTCTAGCGATCCCCTACAATGAGCAGTTCTTC. Its protein is CASSPLAIPYNEQFF. Drawing the rest from reference TRBV28 and TRBJ2-1, the complete variable domain is DVKVTQSSRYLVKRTGEKVFLECVQDMDHENMFWYRQDPGLGLRLIYFSYDVKMKEKGDIPEGYSVSREKKERFSLILESASTNQTSMYLCASSPLAIPYNEQFFGPGTRLTVL.